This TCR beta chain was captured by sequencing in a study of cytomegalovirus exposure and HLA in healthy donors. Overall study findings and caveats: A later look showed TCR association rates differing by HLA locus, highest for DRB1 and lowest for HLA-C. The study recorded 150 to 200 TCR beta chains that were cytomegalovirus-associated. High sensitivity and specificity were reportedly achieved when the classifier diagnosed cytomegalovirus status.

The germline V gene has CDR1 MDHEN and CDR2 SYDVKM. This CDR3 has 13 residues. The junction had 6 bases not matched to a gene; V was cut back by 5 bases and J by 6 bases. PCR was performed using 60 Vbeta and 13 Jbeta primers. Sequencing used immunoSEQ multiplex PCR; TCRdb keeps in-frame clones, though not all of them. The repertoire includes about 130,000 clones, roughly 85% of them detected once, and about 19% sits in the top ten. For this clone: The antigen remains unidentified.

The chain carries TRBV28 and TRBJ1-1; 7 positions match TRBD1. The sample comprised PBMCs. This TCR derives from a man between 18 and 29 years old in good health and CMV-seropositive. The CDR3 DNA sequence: TGTGCCAGCAGTGAGACAGGGTTACCTGAAGCTTTCTTT. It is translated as CASSETGLPEAFF. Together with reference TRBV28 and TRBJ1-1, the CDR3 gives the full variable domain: DVKVTQSSRYLVKRTGEKVFLECVQDMDHENMFWYRQDPGLGLRLIYFSYDVKMKEKGDIPEGYSVSREKKERFSLILESASTNQTSMYLCASSETGLPEAFFGQGTRLTVV.